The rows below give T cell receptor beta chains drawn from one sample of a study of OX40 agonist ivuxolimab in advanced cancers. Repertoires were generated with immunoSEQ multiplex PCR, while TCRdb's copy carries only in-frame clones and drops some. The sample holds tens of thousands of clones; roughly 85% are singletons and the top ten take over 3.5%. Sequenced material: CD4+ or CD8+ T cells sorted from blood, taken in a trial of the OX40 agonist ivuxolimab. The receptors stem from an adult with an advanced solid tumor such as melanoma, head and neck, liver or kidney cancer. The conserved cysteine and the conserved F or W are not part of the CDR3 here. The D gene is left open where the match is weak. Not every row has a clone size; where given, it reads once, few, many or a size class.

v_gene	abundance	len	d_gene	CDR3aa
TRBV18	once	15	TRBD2	ASSPKASGSLADTQY
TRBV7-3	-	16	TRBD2	ASSPLSGTSGQYNEQF
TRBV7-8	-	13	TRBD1	ASSLGQGVNQPQH
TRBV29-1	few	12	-	SVDGQANQETQY
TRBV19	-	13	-	ASSSLSTVSDTQY
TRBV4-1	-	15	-	ASSQAGLGGVDEKLF
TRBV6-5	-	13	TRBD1	ASSRDREVKHGYT
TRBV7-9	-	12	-	ASSPPTSTDTQY
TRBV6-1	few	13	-	ASSERGGTNQPQH
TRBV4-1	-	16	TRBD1	ASSQTGTGTLLEDTIY
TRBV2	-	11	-	ASRADSPRELF
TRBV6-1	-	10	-	ASNPGLRGYT
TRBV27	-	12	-	ASSSGQFGYGYT
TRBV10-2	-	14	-	ASSVALGGALYGYT
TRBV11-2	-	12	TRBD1	ASSLSGGDEKLF
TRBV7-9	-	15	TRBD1	ASSLGQGTNEGYEQY
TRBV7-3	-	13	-	ASSSGGLSYNEQF
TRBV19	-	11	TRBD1	ASSERQGYEQY
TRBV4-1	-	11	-	ASSQEPFYEQY
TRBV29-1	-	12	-	SVTPGTLGNIQY
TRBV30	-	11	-	AWSLGYTNEQY
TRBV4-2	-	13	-	ASSPSRANTGELF
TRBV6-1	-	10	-	ASSDRLNEQF
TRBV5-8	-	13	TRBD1	ASSLEGARNQPQH
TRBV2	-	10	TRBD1	ASRSGGETQY
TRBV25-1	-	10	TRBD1	ASSATGGEQY
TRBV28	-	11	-	ASRSRVSYEQY
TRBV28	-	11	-	ASGRGVSYEQY
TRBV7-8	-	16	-	ASSFSRRREPYNSPLH
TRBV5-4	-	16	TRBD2	ASSLRRQSVSGRPPGY
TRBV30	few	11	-	AWNRPGRLAQY
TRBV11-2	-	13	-	ASSPPSGRHTEAF
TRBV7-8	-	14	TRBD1	ASSLAGTGIADTQY
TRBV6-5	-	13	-	ASSYSMGASTEAF
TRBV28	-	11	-	ASSSPTGGGAF
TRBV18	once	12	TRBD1	ASSRGTADQPQH
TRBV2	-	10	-	ASRLDTETQY